The subject of this entry is one T cell receptor (beta chain). The antigen remains unidentified. This sample is drawn from a study of blood T cells in healthy people across ages. CDR1 SGHTA and CDR2 FQGNSA come from the germline V gene. This CDR3 region has 15 residues. V lost 2 bases and J lost 8, with 16 bases in between. Together with a sample-barcoded 5' primer, a J-beta primer mix was included in a second PCR lasting roughly 6 to 12 cycles. Every sample gave at least 2.5 million paired-end reads containing CDR3. TCRdb ran MiXCR on the 5' RACE reads and lists one entry per CDR3 protein. The repertoire holds 1.5 million or so distinct CDR3 sequences, with less than 45% as singletons. Notes on the study in general: For the donors, CMV status was unknown and possibly confounded expanded clonotype changes. Age showed a roughly linear inverse relationship with TCR beta diversity per million T cells.

The rearrangement links TRBV7-2 to TRBJ2-1, with D possibly matching TRBD1 (6 bases). Sequences were obtained from blood. The sequence came from a woman aged 18 to 35 in good health. The CDR3 protein is CASSLNQVHRDEQFF. The CDR3 nucleotides are TGTGCCAGCAGCTTAAACCAGGTTCACAGGGATGAGCAGTTCTTC.